These 10 T cell receptor beta chains originate from one sample sequenced in a study of T cells in Graves' hyperthyroidism and ophthalmopathy. RNA transcripts served as the template for amplifying TCR beta CDR3 regions. First-round RT-PCR targeting the TCR CDR3 was performed with the HTBI primer set. Using its own MiXCR run on the multiplex PCR reads, TCRdb lists one record per CDR3 protein. The data show fewer than 650,000 distinct CDR3 sequences, about 45% seen once. The sample taken for sequencing was peripheral blood or thyroid tissue (not recorded which). Every receptor here comes from an adult woman with Graves' disease, either hyperthyroidism or ophthalmopathy (not recorded which).

This clonotype was seen more than once but under ten times. A much bigger clone sits one base away, suggesting this may be a read error. The chain joins TRBV7-9 to TRBJ2-5; no definite D call. Germline V gene lookup returns CDR1 SEHNR and CDR2 FQNEAQ (reference sequence). The CDR3 has 13 amino acids. The CDR3 DNA reads as TGTGCCAACAGCTTGACGACGCAAGAGACCCAGTACTTC. It yields the protein CANSLTTQETQYF.

This chain links TRBV20-1 with TRBJ2-3, with TRBD2 matching 8 bases. The CDR3 consists of 14 residues. Germline V CDR1 and CDR2: DFQATT, SNEGSKA (reference sequence). The junction had 10 bases not matched to a gene; V was cut back by 7 bases and J by 4 bases. The CDR3 spells CSDRSSGKSDTQYF. The CDR3 coding sequence is TGCAGTGACAGAAGTAGCGGGAAATCAGATACGCAGTATTTT.

This chain links TRBV10-2 with TRBJ2-3, with D possibly matching TRBD1 (6 bases). Germline CDR1 is WSHSY and CDR2 is SAAADI. The CDR3 is 14 amino acids. The V end was cut by 8 bases, the J end by 1 base, with 13 bases between. CDR3 bases: TGCGCCAGCGCCCCACAGGGTGGCACAGATACGCAGTATTTT. Protein: CASAPQGGTDTQYF.

The V call is TRBV29-1, the J call TRBJ2-7; D may be TRBD2 (6 bases). V lost 4 bases and J 3 bases, leaving 16 bases between the germline ends. The germline gives CDR1 SQVTM, CDR2 ANQGSEA. The CDR3 spans 14 residues. CDR3 in amino acids: CSVAPAGKNYEQYF. CDR3 sequence (DNA): TGCAGCGTTGCCCCAGCGGGCAAAAACTACGAGCAGTACTTC.

Turning to this clonotype: Its ends do not fully match the called genes, so a read error is possible. The rearrangement uses TRBV5-1 and TRBJ2-2, with D perhaps matching TRBD2 (5 bases). The CDR3 length is 13 residues. The germline V gene encodes CDR1 SGHRS and CDR2 YFSETQ. The CDR3 sequence is CASILALAGELFF. The CDR3 DNA sequence: TGCGCCAGCATCTTGGCACTAGCCGGGGAGCTGTTTTTT.

Only a few counts were recorded for this clonotype. This sequence joins TRBV6-1 and TRBJ2-7; TRBD1 matches 8 bases. This CDR3 is built from 14 residues. Trimming cost V 6 bases and J 3 bases; bases outside gene matches: 7. Germline assignment: CDR1 MNHNS and CDR2 SASEGT. CDR3 loop: CASRIPDRVYEQYF. DNA for the CDR3: TGTGCCAGCAGGATCCCGGACAGGGTCTACGAGCAGTACTTC.

CDR3 protein: CSARGGLADKEYEQYF. The CDR3 DNA is TGCAGTGCTAGAGGAGGACTAGCGGATAAGGAGTACGAGCAGTACTTC. The V and J genes are TRBV20-1 and TRBJ2-7; TRBD2 agrees at 10 bases. The V segment lost 1 base and the J segment 4 bases; nucleotides outside the gene matches: 10. The germline CDR1 and CDR2 sequences are DFQATT and SNEGSKA (reference sequence). The CDR3 sequence is 16 residues long.

The chain employs TRBV9 and TRBJ2-5; D may be TRBD2 (6 bases). The CDR3 sequence is 13 residues long. CDR1 and CDR2 (germline): SGDLS, YYNGEE. The CDR3 DNA reads as TGTGCTAGAGCCCCAGACGGGGGAGAGACCCAGTACTTC. Protein product: CARAPDGGETQYF.

The rearrangement uses TRBV7-2 and TRBJ2-5, with TRBD1 matching 7 bases. Looked up from germline, CDR1 is SGHTA and CDR2 is FQGNSA. V dropped 5 bases and J dropped 9; count of bases not matched to a gene: 12. This CDR3 is 14 amino acids long. CDR3 residues: CASSPGQSSQPQYF. In nucleotides, the CDR3 is TGTGCCAGCAGCCCGGGACAGTCCAGTCAGCCCCAGTACTTC.

The chain combines TRBV12-3 or TRBV12-4 with TRBJ1-2; D is ambiguous. There are 13 residues in the CDR3. V dropped 0 bases and J dropped 6 bases, with 8 bases sitting between them. As DNA, the CDR3 is TGTGCCAGCAGTTTAGCGCAAGGGAATGGCTACACCTTC. Its protein product is CASSLAQGNGYTF.